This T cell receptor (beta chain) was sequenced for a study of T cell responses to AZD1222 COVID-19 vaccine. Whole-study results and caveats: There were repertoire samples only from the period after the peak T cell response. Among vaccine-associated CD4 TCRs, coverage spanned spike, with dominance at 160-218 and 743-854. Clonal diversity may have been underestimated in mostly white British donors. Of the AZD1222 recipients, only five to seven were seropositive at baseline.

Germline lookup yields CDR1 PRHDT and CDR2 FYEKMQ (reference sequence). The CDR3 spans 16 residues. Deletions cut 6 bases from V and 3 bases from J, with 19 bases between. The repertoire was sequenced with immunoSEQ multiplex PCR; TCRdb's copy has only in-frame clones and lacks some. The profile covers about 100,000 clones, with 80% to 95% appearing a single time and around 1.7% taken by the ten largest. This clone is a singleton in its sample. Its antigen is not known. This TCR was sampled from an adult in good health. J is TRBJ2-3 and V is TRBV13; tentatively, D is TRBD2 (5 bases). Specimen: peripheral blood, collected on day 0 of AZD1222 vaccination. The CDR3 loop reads CASRPELGQETDTQYF. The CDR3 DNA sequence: TGTGCCAGCAGGCCGGAACTAGGCCAGGAAACAGATACGCAGTATTTT.